The entry below gives a single TCR beta chain sequence along with its context. The sample is drawn from a study of blood T cell repertoires in COVID-19. Study context: There were acute and convalescent COVID-19 samples, and they came from the United States, Italy and Spain. In each case, the material was cDNA or gDNA derived from T cells, B-cell-depleted T cells, or PBMCs.

Germline V gene data show CDR1 as PRHDT and CDR2 as FYEKMQ (reference sequence). This CDR3 has 14 residues. With 4 bases removed from V and 3 bases from J, the gap between germline ends came to 12 bases. TCRdb keeps only in-frame clones here, not all; method: immunoSEQ multiplex PCR. The repertoire holds around 99,000 clones, with approximately 90% as singletons. The sequencing sample was made of peripheral blood. The chain couples TRBV13 to TRBJ2-5; maybe TRBD2 (5 bases). The sequence derives from a man in his fifties with acute or convalescent COVID-19. The CDR3 DNA is TGTGCCAGCAGCTCCCACGGGGTGGAAGAGACCCAGTACTTC. Amino acids: CASSSHGVEETQYF. The entire variable domain, with the rest obtained from reference TRBV13 and TRBJ2-5, is as follows: AAGVIQSPRHLIKEKRETATLKCYPIPRHDTVYWYQQGPGQDPQFLISFYEKMQSDKGSIPDRFSAQQFSDYHSELNMSSLELGDSALYFCASSSHGVEETQYFGPGTRLLVL.